These 11 T cell receptor beta chains share one sample of origin, sequenced in a study of shared clonotypes between healthy human individuals. The repertoire was sequenced with immunoSEQ multiplex PCR; TCRdb's copy has only in-frame clones and lacks some. The table lists a few million clones, about 94% of them singletons, with under 2% in the top ten. In the naive CD8 group, cells lacked CD45RO and were positively selected for CCR7, so terminally differentiated effector memory CD45RA+ cells were left out. The material sequenced was naive CD8+ T cells from PBMCs. All receptors derive from a young man in good health. Some clones in this sample may be carry-over from other donors' samples.

The J gene is TRBJ2-1, the V gene TRBV7-7; 7 positions agree with TRBD1. The germline V gene has CDR1 SSHAT and CDR2 FNYEAQ (reference sequence). Losses at the gene ends were 1 base for V and 9 bases for J; bases not matched to a gene: 9. This CDR3 has 15 residues. The CDR3 DNA reads TGTGCCAGCAGCTTAGGGACAGGACCCTTAGGTGAGCAGTTCTTC. Its translation: CASSLGTGPLGEQFF.

This clone was recorded once. This chain uses TRBV27 with TRBJ2-1, with 9 bases fitting TRBD2. The CDR3 consists of 17 residues. V lost 8 bases to trimming and J lost 10 bases; unmatched junction nucleotides: 21. The V gene's germline CDR1 is MNHEY and CDR2 SMNVEV (reference sequence). The CDR3 DNA is TGTGCCAGCGGCTCTGGGGTCGGAGGCGGGAGGGCCGGGGAGCAGTTCTTC. This gives the protein CASGSGVGGGRAGEQFF.

J is TRBJ2-2 and V is TRBV6-4; 8 bases line up with TRBD2. V gave up 2 bases and J gave up 4 bases; unmatched junction bases: 6. The CDR3 consists of 16 residues. Germline V gene lookup returns CDR1 MRHNA and CDR2 SNTAGT. CDR3 DNA sequence: TGTGCCAGCAGTGACCGGCTAGCGGGCCCCACCGGGGAGCTGTTTTTT. This gives the protein CASSDRLAGPTGELFF.

The chain couples TRBV19 to TRBJ2-1; tentatively, D is TRBD1 (6 bases). In germline, CDR1 is LNHDA, CDR2 SQIVND (reference sequence). The CDR3 spans 16 residues. V lost 2 bases and J 0 bases, leaving 11 bases between the germline ends. The CDR3 sequence is CASSIMAGASYNEQFF. The CDR3 region has the DNA TGTGCCAGTAGTATAATGGCAGGGGCCTCCTACAATGAGCAGTTCTTC. Based on the CDR3 plus reference TRBV19 and TRBJ2-1, the full variable domain is DGGITQSPKYLFRKEGQNVTLSCEQNLNHDAMYWYRQDPGQGLRLIYYSQIVNDFQKGDIAEGYSVSREKKESFPLTVTSAQKNPTAFYLCASSIMAGASYNEQFFGPGTRLTVL.

As concerns this clone: The same CDR3 is also encoded by other DNA sequences in this sample. The chain employs TRBV29-1 and TRBJ1-1; weak D call: TRBD1 (6 bases). CDR1 and CDR2 from the germline V gene are SQVTM and ANQGSEA. Trimming took off 4 bases at V and 5 bases at J, with 8 bases between the two ends. The CDR3 sequence is 11 residues long. The CDR3: CSVGRGTEAFF. CDR3 DNA sequence: TGCAGCGTTGGCAGGGGAACTGAAGCTTTCTTT.

The rearrangement joins TRBV7-8 to TRBJ1-2, with unresolved D. Germline assignment: CDR1 SGHVS and CDR2 FQNEAQ. The V gene lost 3 bases and the J gene lost 2 bases, with 13 bases spanning the gap. The CDR3 runs to 15 residues. The CDR3 coding sequence is TGTGCCAGCAGCTTGGGAGGCGTACTGAACTATGGCTACACCTTC. Translated: CASSLGGVLNYGYTF. The full variable domain, rest sourced from reference TRBV7-8 and TRBJ1-2, is GAGVSQSPRYKVAKRGQDVALRCDPISGHVSLFWYQQALGQGPEFLTYFQNEAQLDKSGLPSDRFFAERPEGSVSTLKIQRTQQEDSAVYLCASSLGGVLNYGYTFGSGTRLTVV.

The chain has TRBV4-1 and TRBJ1-4; tentatively, D is TRBD1 (5 bases). The CDR3 is 19 amino acids. Trimming shortened V by 1 base and J by 0 bases, and 18 bases separated the two germline ends. Germline V gene lookup returns CDR1 MGHRA and CDR2 YSYEKL. The CDR3 is CASSQVGRLALATNEKLFF. The CDR3 DNA follows: TGCGCCAGCAGCCAAGTGGGACGGCTAGCTCTTGCAACTAATGAAAAACTGTTTTTT.

As regards this clone: This CDR3 is also generated by other DNA sequences in the sample. The chain uses TRBV7-9 and TRBJ2-3; 10 positions agree with TRBD2. CDR1 SEHNR and CDR2 FQNEAQ come from the germline V gene (reference sequence). After removal of 7 bases from V and 0 bases from J, the junction contained 13 bases not matched to a gene. CDR3 size: 18 residues. CDR3 amino acids: CASTTEREGRPSTDTQYF. CDR3 DNA: TGTGCCAGCACGACCGAGCGGGAGGGCCGCCCTAGCACAGATACGCAGTATTTT.

The table lists this clone with a count of one. The chain employs TRBV29-1 and TRBJ1-2; the D is unclear. The length of the CDR3 is 14 residues. V was cut by 1 base and J by 2 bases, with 11 bases left in between. CDR1 and CDR2 from the germline V gene are SQVTM and ANQGSEA. CDR3 in DNA: TGCAGCGTTGAAGCCGGCGGCAGAAACTATGGCTACACCTTC. Translated, it gives CSVEAGGRNYGYTF.

This clone was detected once. This chain connects TRBV2 to TRBJ1-2; 7 positions agree with TRBD1. J was trimmed by 4 bases and V by 7 bases; bases with no gene match: 6. Germline assignment: CDR1 SNHLY and CDR2 FYNNEI. The CDR3 has 13 residues. CDR3 DNA: TGTGCCAGCATTGGACAGGAAGTCTATGGCTACACCTTC. The encoded protein is CASIGQEVYGYTF.

The genes are TRBV7-6 and TRBJ2-1; weak D call: TRBD2 (7 bases). The ends were cut back, 1 base at V and 2 bases at J, with 18 bases in the middle. Germline CDR1 SGHVS, CDR2 FNYEAQ. This CDR3 region has 18 residues. The CDR3 nucleotides are TGTGCCAGCAGCTTAGAGGATTGGGGGGGCGATCCCTACAATGAGCAGTTCTTC. Translating it yields CASSLEDWGGDPYNEQFF.